The 20 T cell receptor beta chains below were found in one sample sequenced in a study of neurological immune-mediated disorders. MiXCR, applied by TCRdb to the 5' RACE reads, yields one record per CDR3 protein. The table includes some 10,000 distinct CDR3 sequences, approximately 22% detected once. The sequenced sample consisted of CD8+ T cells from blood. The receptors originated from a middle-aged woman with multiple sclerosis.

At least ten counts were recorded for this clonotype. The chain uses TRBV6-5 and TRBJ2-7; 12 nucleotides line up with TRBD1. This CDR3 contains 15 residues. The germline V gene encodes CDR1 MNHEY and CDR2 SVGAGI. The V segment lost 8 bases and the J segment 7 bases; nucleotides outside the gene matches: 12. DNA for the CDR3: TGTGCCAGCGCCAAACCGGGACAGGGGGCGGGGGAGCAGTACTTC. It is translated as CASAKPGQGAGEQYF.

This clonotype was counted at least ten times. This chain joins TRBV9 and TRBJ1-2, with 7 nucleotides matching TRBD1. Germline V CDR1 and CDR2: SGDLS, YYNGEE. V lost 1 base, J lost 9 bases, and 9 bases stayed unmatched. The CDR3 consists of 14 residues. The CDR3 reads CASSVISTGPSYTF. DNA of the CDR3: TGTGCCAGCAGCGTAATATCGACAGGGCCGAGCTACACCTTC.

Many counts were recorded for this clonotype. This sequence joins TRBV9 and TRBJ1-3, with no clear D. Germline values: CDR1 SGDLS, CDR2 YYNGEE. This CDR3 spans 11 amino acids. Trimming pared 3 bases from V and 9 bases from J, leaving 7 bases between. CDR3 nucleotides: TGTGCCAGCAGCGGGACCGGCACCATATATTTT. Translated: CASSGTGTIYF.

This chain uses TRBV29-1 with TRBJ1-1; D uncertain. The V and J ends lost 7 bases and 4 bases respectively, with 16 bases between them. CDR3 length: 13 amino acids. The germline gives CDR1 SQVTM, CDR2 ANQGSEA. CDR3 protein: CSAPGPWRTEAFF. As DNA, the CDR3 is TGCAGCGCCCCCGGCCCGTGGCGCACTGAAGCTTTCTTT.

Only a few counts were recorded for this clonotype. The chain uses TRBV5-1 and TRBJ2-7, with a possible D match to TRBD1 (5 bases). This CDR3 has 18 amino acids. Per the germline V gene, CDR1 is SGHRS and CDR2 is YFSETQ. Trimming left V 4 bases short and J 3 bases short, with 26 bases between. CDR3 bases: TGCGCCAGCAGCCCCCCGTGGGCAGGGTCCCCTCTTCGCTACGAGCAGTACTTC. Amino acids: CASSPPWAGSPLRYEQYF.

This clonotype has ten or more counts. The V and J genes are TRBV9 and TRBJ1-1; no definite D call. The CDR3 has 14 amino acids. Germline V lookup: CDR1 SGDLS, CDR2 YYNGEE. V was shortened by 3 bases and J by 3 bases, with 12 bases between the two germline ends. CDR3 protein: CASSALRSYTEAFF. The CDR3 region has the DNA TGTGCCAGCAGCGCACTGCGAAGCTACACTGAAGCTTTCTTT. Variable domain in full (rest from reference TRBV9 and TRBJ1-1): DSGVTQTPKHLITATGQRVTLRCSPRSGDLSVYWYQQSLDQGLQFLIQYYNGEERAKGNILERFSAQQFPDLHSELNLSSLELGDSALYFCASSALRSYTEAFFGQGTRLTVV.

The J gene is TRBJ1-1, the V gene TRBV6-2 or TRBV6-3, with D tentatively TRBD1 (5 bases). This CDR3 is 13 amino acids long. Germline V gene lookup returns CDR1 MNHEY and CDR2 SVGEGT. The V gene lost 8 bases and the J gene lost 2 bases, with 12 bases spanning the gap. This CDR3 reads CASSRQPNTEAFF. DNA for the CDR3: TGTGCCAGCTCCCGACAGCCCAACACTGAAGCTTTCTTT.

This clonotype was found a few times. The rearrangement joins TRBV5-1 to TRBJ2-3; D might be TRBD1 (6 bases). Between the trimmed V and J ends, which lost 1 base and 4 bases, there was a span of 16 bases. The CDR3 is made up of 16 amino acids. The V gene's germline CDR1 is SGHRS and CDR2 YFSETQ. CDR3 DNA sequence: TGCGCCAGCAGCTTGAGGGGGAACTCCGGATCAGATACGCAGTATTTT. Protein product: CASSLRGNSGSDTQYF.

By sample share, this clonotype is medium-sized. This chain links TRBV9 with TRBJ2-1; D perhaps matches TRBD1 (6 bases). Trimming removed 4 bases from V and 9 bases from J, with 11 bases in between. CDR1 and CDR2 from the germline V gene are SGDLS and YYNGEE. CDR3 size: 12 residues. In DNA, the CDR3 is TGTGCCAGCAGCACTCGAGGGGGTGAGCAGTTCTTC. This gives the protein CASSTRGGEQFF.

This sequence joins TRBV9 and TRBJ2-3; D assignment may be TRBD1 or TRBD2 (5 bases each). There are 14 residues in the CDR3. Germline V gives CDR1 SGDLS, CDR2 YYNGEE. The V end lost 7 bases, the J end lost 4 bases, and 16 bases lay between the germline ends. CDR3 region: CASVGVEGADTQYF. The CDR3 DNA follows: TGTGCCAGCGTGGGGGTAGAAGGCGCAGATACGCAGTATTTT.

This clonotype has a count of ten or more. The chain recombines TRBV5-1 with TRBJ1-2; D unclear. CDR3 length: 14 residues. V gave up 4 bases and J gave up 2 bases, with 12 bases separating them. The germline CDR1 and CDR2 sequences are SGHRS and YFSETQ. This CDR3 reads CASSPSGLNYGYTF. The CDR3 DNA sequence: TGCGCCAGCAGCCCGAGCGGGCTCAACTATGGCTACACCTTC.

The sample holds many counts of this clonotype. The chain uses TRBV6-5 and TRBJ2-2; D unresolved. With 6 bases removed from V and 4 bases from J, the gap between germline ends came to 9 bases. Germline-derived CDR1 and CDR2 are MNHEY and SVGAGI. The CDR3 is made up of 13 amino acids. This CDR3 is CASRPASTGELFF. CDR3 nucleotide sequence: TGTGCCAGCAGGCCCGCAAGCACCGGGGAGCTGTTTTTT.

By sample share, this clonotype is medium-sized. J is TRBJ2-3 and V is TRBV9, with 11 bases fitting TRBD2. The germline V gene encodes CDR1 SGDLS and CDR2 YYNGEE. This CDR3 has 16 residues. J was trimmed by 2 bases and V by 4 bases; bases with no gene match: 6. The CDR3 region has the DNA TGTGCCAGCAGCACCCCACTAGCGGGGGACACAGATACGCAGTATTTT. Its translation: CASSTPLAGDTDTQYF.

The CDR3 bases are TGTGCCAGCAGCCTCGGCGGGTTCGTAGCGAACACTGAAGCTTTCTTT. The encoded protein is CASSLGGFVANTEAFF. V is TRBV7-9 and J is TRBJ1-1; D is unresolved. With 5 bases removed from V and 1 base from J, the gap between germline ends came to 17 bases. The CDR3 covers 16 residues. Germline V gene lookup returns CDR1 SEHNR and CDR2 FQNEAQ (reference sequence).

This clonotype was observed many times. The chain recombines TRBV7-6 with TRBJ2-3; 7 positions agree with TRBD2. Per germline, CDR1 SGHVS and CDR2 FNYEAQ. CDR3 length equals 12 residues. J was trimmed by 5 bases and V by 5 bases; bases with no gene match: 1. CDR3 bases: TGTGCCAGCAGCCGGGGGGAAGATACGCAGTATTTT. Encoded protein: CASSRGEDTQYF.

In its sample, this clonotype is medium-sized (0.01 to 0.1%). V and J are TRBV10-3 and TRBJ2-7; 10 bases map to TRBD1. The CDR3 has 16 amino acids. Germline assignment: CDR1 ENHRY and CDR2 SYGVKD. After removal of 3 bases from V and 2 bases from J, the junction contained 7 bases not matched to a gene. The CDR3 protein is CAISDTGQGGPYEQYF. CDR3 nucleotide sequence: TGTGCCATCAGTGACACCGGACAGGGGGGTCCCTACGAGCAGTACTTC.

The genes are TRBV20-1 and TRBJ2-1; no clear D. V was pared by 6 bases and J by 13 bases, with 7 bases between. Germline V gene sequence: CDR1 DFQATT, CDR2 SNEGSKA (reference sequence). The CDR3 is 8 amino acids. The chain's CDR3 is CSAKDQFF. Written as DNA, the CDR3 is TGCAGTGCCAAGGACCAGTTCTTC.

This sequence joins TRBV29-1 and TRBJ2-7; 7 bases fit TRBD2. The CDR3 is 12 residues long. Germline CDR1 SQVTM, CDR2 ANQGSEA. With 7 bases clipped from V and 5 bases from J, the junction kept 8 bases outside the gene matches. The CDR3 spells CSGSWGGDEQYF. Written as DNA, the CDR3 is TGCAGCGGGTCTTGGGGGGGGGACGAGCAGTACTTC.

This clonotype is medium-sized. The V gene is TRBV15, the J gene TRBJ1-5; D may be TRBD1 (5 bases). The V end lost 8 bases, the J end lost 0 bases, and 11 bases lay between the germline ends. Germline V gene lookup returns CDR1 LNHNV and CDR2 YYDKDF (reference sequence). CDR3 size: 14 residues. CDR3 residues: CATPDIYSNQPQHF. CDR3 coding DNA: TGTGCCACCCCGGACATTTATAGCAATCAGCCCCAGCATTTT. Full variable domain (remainder filled in from reference TRBV15 and TRBJ1-5): DAMVIQNPRYQVTQFGKPVTLSCSQTLNHNVMYWYQQKSSQAPKLLFHYYDKDFNNEADTPDNFQSRRPNTSFCFLDIRSPGLGDTAMYLCATPDIYSNQPQHFGDGTRLSIL.

In this sample, this clonotype is medium-sized. This chain connects TRBV2 to TRBJ1-2; D possibly corresponds to TRBD1 (5 bases). Trimming removed 0 bases from V and 8 bases from J, with 13 bases in between. The germline CDR1 and CDR2 sequences are SNHLY and FYNNEI. This CDR3 is built from 14 residues. The CDR3 DNA is TGTGCCAGCAGTGAAGCCACAGGCGTCAGGGGCTACACCTTC. Encoded protein: CASSEATGVRGYTF.